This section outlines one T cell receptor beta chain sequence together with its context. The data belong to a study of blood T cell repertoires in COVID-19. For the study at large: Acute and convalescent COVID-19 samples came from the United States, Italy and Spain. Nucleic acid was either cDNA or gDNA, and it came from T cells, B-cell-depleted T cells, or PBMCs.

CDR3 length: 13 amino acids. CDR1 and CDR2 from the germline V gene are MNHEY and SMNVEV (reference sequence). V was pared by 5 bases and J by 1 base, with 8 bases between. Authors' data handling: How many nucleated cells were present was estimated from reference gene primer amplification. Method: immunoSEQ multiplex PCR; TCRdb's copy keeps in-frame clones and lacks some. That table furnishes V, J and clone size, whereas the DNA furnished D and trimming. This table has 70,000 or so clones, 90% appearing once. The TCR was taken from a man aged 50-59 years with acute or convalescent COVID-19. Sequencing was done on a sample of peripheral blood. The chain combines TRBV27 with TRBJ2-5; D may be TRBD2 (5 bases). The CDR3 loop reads CASSLSGQETQYF. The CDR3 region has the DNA TGTGCCAGCAGTCTAAGCGGCCAAGAGACCCAGTACTTC.